The rows below give T cell receptor beta chains drawn from one sample of a study of blood T cell repertoires in COVID-19. Method: immunoSEQ multiplex PCR; TCRdb's copy keeps in-frame clones and lacks some. The sample lists about 190,000 clones, less than 80% occurring once. Sequencing was performed on peripheral blood. These receptors were taken from a woman aged 50 to 65 with acute or convalescent COVID-19. Each CDR3 is given with its conserved first and last residue. A D gene is named only where the DNA matches it firmly. A clone size is listed for some rows: how often the clone was seen (once, few, many), or a class if it is expanded.

d_gene	v_gene	abundance	j_gene	CDR3aa	CDR3nt
.	TRBV28	.	TRBJ2-2	CASKTGGTGELFF	TGTGCCAGCAAGACAGGCGGCACCGGGGAGCTGTTTTTT
.	TRBV19	.	TRBJ2-7	CASSSSGAYEQYF	TGTGCCAGTAGTTCCTCAGGGGCCTACGAGCAGTACTTC
TRBD1	TRBV28	.	TRBJ2-7	CASARTGFYEQYF	TGTGCCAGCGCCCGGACAGGTTTCTACGAGCAGTACTTC
.	TRBV23-1	once	TRBJ1-3	CASSPTGSRSGNTIYF	TGCGCCAGCAGTCCCACCGGGTCCCGCTCTGGAAACACCATATATTTT
.	TRBV29-1	.	TRBJ2-1	CSVDITGTYNEQFF	TGCAGCGTTGATATTACAGGGACCTACAATGAGCAGTTCTTC
.	TRBV20-1	.	TRBJ1-5	CSASDGPGQTDQPQHF	TGCAGTGCTAGTGATGGTCCTGGACAGACAGATCAGCCCCAGCATTTT
.	TRBV11-2	once	TRBJ2-7	CASSLERTESYEQYF	TGTGCCAGCAGCTTGGAGCGGACTGAAAGCTACGAGCAGTACTTC
.	TRBV28	.	TRBJ1-2	CASSLRTDYGYTF	TGTGCCAGCAGTTTACGGACAGACTATGGCTACACCTTC
TRBD2	TRBV7-6	few	TRBJ2-7	CASSPRAGGLLSYEQYF	TGTGCCAGCAGCCCTCGAGCGGGGGGACTACTCTCCTACGAGCAGTACTTC
TRBD2	TRBV29-1	.	TRBJ2-5	CSVILAGQRGETQYF	TGCAGCGTTATTCTAGCGGGCCAGAGGGGAGAGACCCAGTACTTC
TRBD2	TRBV11-3	.	TRBJ2-1	CASSLAPRPGGEQFF	TGTGCCAGCAGCTTAGCCCCGCGCCCGGGGGGGGAGCAGTTCTTC
TRBD2	TRBV5-1	.	TRBJ2-7	CASSAVGLAGEQYF	TGCGCCAGCAGCGCGGTGGGACTAGCGGGCGAGCAGTACTTC
TRBD1	TRBV6-5	.	TRBJ2-7	CASRPPGDRGYEQYF	TGTGCCAGCAGGCCCCCAGGGGACAGGGGATACGAGCAGTACTTC
TRBD2	TRBV5-5	.	TRBJ2-1	CASSPVPGRGGFSYNEQFF	TGTGCCAGCAGCCCGGTCCCTGGGCGGGGGGGCTTCTCCTACAATGAGCAGTTCTTC
.	TRBV29-1	once	TRBJ1-1	CSARTVENTEAFF	TGCAGCGCGCGGACAGTGGAGAACACTGAAGCTTTCTTT
.	TRBV10-1	.	TRBJ2-4	CASSAVGGAMIAKNIQYF	TGCGCCAGCAGCGCAGTAGGAGGGGCGATGATAGCCAAAAACATTCAGTACTTC
.	TRBV28	.	TRBJ1-1	CASSFVREATEAFF	TGTGCCAGCAGTTTTGTCCGAGAGGCCACTGAAGCTTTCTTT
.	TRBV2	.	TRBJ2-7	CASSVPWGGVEQYF	TGTGCCAGCAGTGTTCCCTGGGGGGGCGTTGAGCAGTACTTC
.	TRBV7-2	.	TRBJ2-5	CASSLARPGEETQYF	TGTGCCAGCAGCTTAGCGCGGCCCGGGGAAGAGACCCAGTACTTC
.	TRBV27	once	TRBJ2-7	CASSPRTDYEQYF	TGTGCCAGCTCCCCACGGACAGACTACGAGCAGTACTTC
.	TRBV6-5	few	TRBJ1-1	CASRITGMNTEAFF	TGTGCCAGCAGGATCACAGGGATGAACACTGAAGCTTTCTTT
.	TRBV27	.	TRBJ2-2	CASSYKNTGELFF	TGTGCCAGCAGTTATAAGAACACCGGGGAGCTGTTTTTT
TRBD1	TRBV2	.	TRBJ2-7	CASSAHRGNGGEQYF	TGTGCCAGCAGTGCCCACAGGGGGAACGGTGGCGAGCAGTACTTC
TRBD2	TRBV7-8	.	TRBJ2-3	CASSRSGGAGTDTQYF	TGTGCCAGCAGCCGTAGCGGGGGGGCCGGGACAGATACGCAGTATTTT
TRBD2	TRBV2	.	TRBJ2-2	CAIQGGLGNGELFF	TGTGCCATCCAGGGTGGACTAGGAAACGGGGAGCTGTTTTTT
TRBD1	TRBV5-8	.	TRBJ1-2	CASSSNPTGGGYTF	TGTGCCAGCAGCTCGAACCCAACAGGGGGCGGCTACACCTTC
TRBD2	TRBV19	.	TRBJ2-6	CASSILAGGMSGANVLTF	TGTGCCAGTAGTATCTTAGCGGGAGGAATGAGTGGGGCCAACGTCCTGACTTTC
TRBD2	TRBV19	.	TRBJ2-1	CASSIGSGGQFF	TGTGCCAGTAGTATCGGGAGCGGGGGGCAGTTCTTC
.	TRBV5-8	.	TRBJ1-2	CASSLTRNYGYTF	TGTGCCAGCAGCTTGACGAGAAACTATGGCTACACCTTC
.	TRBV27	.	TRBJ1-5	CASSFQGIQPQHF	TGTGCCAGCAGTTTCCAGGGGATTCAGCCCCAGCATTTT
TRBD1	TRBV7-9	.	TRBJ1-5	CASTMPPGGPNQPQHF	TGTGCCAGCACCATGCCCCCAGGGGGGCCCAATCAGCCCCAGCATTTT
TRBD1	TRBV5-4	once	TRBJ2-3	CASSMPGQGAWGTDTQYF	TGTGCCAGCAGTATGCCGGGACAGGGGGCGTGGGGGACAGATACGCAGTATTTT
.	TRBV11-3	.	TRBJ2-3	CASSLDRVGDTQYF	TGTGCCAGCAGCTTAGATCGGGTGGGAGATACGCAGTATTTT
TRBD2	TRBV6-2/TRBV6-3	.	TRBJ2-5	CASSLTGLVKETQYF	TGTGCCAGCAGCTTAACGGGACTAGTAAAAGAGACCCAGTACTTC
.	TRBV5-6	few	TRBJ2-7	CASSLNRVRVEQYF	TGTGCCAGCAGCTTAAACAGGGTTCGCGTCGAGCAGTACTTC
.	TRBV19	.	TRBJ2-2	CASSIKAPSQLFF	TGTGCCAGTAGTATCAAAGCGCCGAGTCAGCTGTTTTTT
.	TRBV24-1	.	TRBJ2-7	CATSDSTGMSYEQYF	TGTGCCACCAGTGATTCGACAGGTATGTCCTACGAGCAGTACTTC
.	TRBV5-8	few	TRBJ1-2	CASSLNPNRAYGYTF	TGTGCCAGCAGCTTAAATCCAAACAGGGCCTATGGCTACACCTTC
TRBD1	TRBV19	.	TRBJ1-2	CASSTDGQGVSGTF	TGTGCCAGTAGTACGGACGGACAGGGGGTTTCTGGCACCTTC
.	TRBV5-8	.	TRBJ1-5	CASSQSRRLRNQPQHF	TGTGCCAGCAGCCAATCTCGGAGGTTACGAAATCAGCCCCAGCATTTT
TRBD1	TRBV12-3/TRBV12-4	few	TRBJ1-2	CASSPGQGDGYTF	TGTGCCAGCAGTCCCGGACAGGGCGATGGCTACACCTTC
TRBD1	TRBV7-2	.	TRBJ2-7	CASSSPTGTDYEQYF	TGTGCCAGCAGCTCTCCCACTGGGACAGACTACGAGCAGTACTTC
TRBD1	TRBV3-1/TRBV3-2	.	TRBJ2-7	CASSPRDRGSREQYF	TGTGCCAGCAGCCCCAGGGACAGGGGTTCGCGCGAGCAGTACTTC